This T cell receptor beta chain was sequenced during a study of blood T cell repertoires in COVID-19. Turning to the study itself: In each case, the material was cDNA or gDNA derived from T cells, B-cell-depleted T cells, or PBMCs.

Cohort 3 donors counted as recovered after two negative PCRs, clearance, or resolved symptoms. Original analysis: Scientists estimated how many nucleated cells there were by amplifying reference gene primers. Only in-frame clones appear in the TCRdb table, and some are missing; sequencing was by immunoSEQ multiplex PCR. V and J calls plus clone size are reproduced from that table; the DNA served to infer D and trimming. The table has over 250,000 clones, around 90% seen once. The sequenced sample consisted of PBMCs or T cells enriched from blood (not recorded which). This TCR was sampled from a young woman who had recovered from COVID-19.

CDR3 nucleotide sequence: TGCGCCAGCAGTCAATCAGGCGGCAGGGGCTATGGCTACACCTTC. It codes for CASSQSGGRGYGYTF. The chain links TRBV23-1 to TRBJ1-2; D is perhaps TRBD1 (6 bases). TRBV23-1 is identified as an open reading frame with a role that is uncertain. Trimming took off 0 bases at V and 4 bases at J, with 12 bases between the two ends. The CDR3 is 15 amino acids.